Below, 24 T cell receptor beta chains from the same sample are listed, as sequenced in a study of shared clonotypes between healthy human individuals. Data came from immunoSEQ multiplex PCR; TCRdb stores just in-frame clones and leaves some out. Of about 2.2 million clones listed, just over 90% are singletons. Cells designated naive CD8 were CD45RO-negative and were positively selected for CCR7, with terminally differentiated effector memory CD45RA+ cells excluded. Sequencing input: naive CD8+ T cells from PBMCs. These receptors all stem from a man aged 18 to 29 in good health. Some clones in this sample may be carry-over from other donors' samples.

The chain carries TRBV2 and TRBJ1-2; 8 bases map to TRBD1. The CDR3 totals 13 residues. Germline V gene sequence: CDR1 SNHLY, CDR2 FYNNEI. J lost 6 bases, V lost 2 bases, and 2 bases had no gene match. The CDR3 bases are TGTGCCAGCAGTGAACCAGGGGGCAATGGCTACACCTTC. This translates into CASSEPGGNGYTF.

As to this clone: Other DNA sequences of this sample code for an identical CDR3. The V and J genes are TRBV11-2 and TRBJ2-5; 11 positions agree with TRBD2. J was trimmed by 2 bases and V by 1 base; bases with no gene match: 3. The CDR3 contains 16 residues. Germline assignment: CDR1 SGHAT and CDR2 FQNNGV. The CDR3 DNA reads TGTGCCAGCAGCTTAGGACTAGCGGGAACTCAAGAGACCCAGTACTTC. It is translated as CASSLGLAGTQETQYF.

The chain is built from TRBV28 and TRBJ1-1, with 8 bases lining up with TRBD1. V shed 6 bases and J 0 bases; nucleotides not matched to a gene: 9. In germline, CDR1 is MDHEN, CDR2 SYDVKM. The CDR3 length is 16 residues. The CDR3 loop reads CASSPGQVNMNTEAFF. The CDR3 DNA reads as TGTGCCAGCAGCCCGGGACAGGTTAACATGAACACTGAAGCTTTCTTT.

The chain links TRBV4-3 to TRBJ2-2, with 7 nucleotides matching TRBD2. Per germline, CDR1 LGHNA and CDR2 YSLEER. The CDR3 loop spans 19 amino acids. Germline trimming cut 1 base from V and 4 bases from J; bases unmatched to any gene: 15. The CDR3 protein is CASSQGLWVAGVGTGELFF. The CDR3 nucleotides read TGCGCCAGCAGCCAAGGCCTGTGGGTCGCGGGGGTGGGCACCGGGGAGCTGTTTTTT.

The DNA of the CDR3 is TGTGCCAGCAGCGGCCGTAGCGGGAGTCTGGCCGGGGAGCTGTTTTTT. Translation: CASSGRSGSLAGELFF. The rearrangement uses TRBV9 and TRBJ2-2; 9 bases match TRBD2. This CDR3 has 16 amino acids. Germline trimming cut 3 bases from V and 6 bases from J; bases unmatched to any gene: 9. From germline, CDR1 is SGDLS and CDR2 YYNGEE.

Here the CDR3 DNA reads TGTGCCAGCAGTTCCGGACAGAGACCTTTCAATGAGCAGTTCTTC. It codes for CASSSGQRPFNEQFF. The rearrangement uses TRBV27 and TRBJ2-1, with a weak D call TRBD1 (6 bases). The CDR3 is 15 amino acids. Trimming took off 4 bases at V and 6 bases at J, with 16 bases between the two ends. The germline V gene has CDR1 MNHEY and CDR2 SMNVEV (reference sequence).

V gene TRBV2 combines with J gene TRBJ1-2; D gene uncertain. This CDR3 has 14 residues. The germline gives CDR1 SNHLY, CDR2 FYNNEI. V lost 2 bases and J 0 bases, leaving 7 bases between the germline ends. CDR3 nucleotides: TGTGCCAGCAGTGAAAGCAGGACTAACTATGGCTACACCTTC. It yields the protein CASSESRTNYGYTF. Full variable domain (remainder filled in from reference TRBV2 and TRBJ1-2): EPEVTQTPSHQVTQMGQEVILRCVPISNHLYFYWYRQILGQKVEFLVSFYNNEISEKSEIFDDQFSVERPDGSNFTLKIRSTKLEDSAMYFCASSESRTNYGYTFGSGTRLTVV.

The gene calls are TRBV27 and TRBJ1-1; 7 bases map to TRBD1. This CDR3 region has 13 residues. Germline assignment: CDR1 MNHEY and CDR2 SMNVEV (reference sequence). The V gene end was trimmed by 5 bases and the J gene end by 7 bases; junction bases not matched to a gene: 7. The CDR3 here is CASSQGTASEAFF. CDR3 bases: TGTGCCAGCAGTCAGGGGACAGCGAGTGAAGCTTTCTTT.

Turning to this clone: Other DNA sequences in this sample translate to the same CDR3. V is TRBV27 and J is TRBJ1-2; tentatively, D is TRBD1 (5 bases). Trimming cost V 1 base and J 4 bases, with 7 bases left between them. The CDR3 is 13 amino acids. Germline assignment: CDR1 MNHEY and CDR2 SMNVEV (reference sequence). This CDR3 is CASSLLQGYGYTF. The CDR3 DNA sequence: TGTGCCAGCAGTTTATTGCAGGGCTATGGCTACACCTTC.

In nucleotides, the CDR3 is TGTGCCAGCAGTTTTCCAGGGGGCCACACTGAAGCTTTCTTT. Amino acids: CASSFPGGHTEAFF. The V gene is TRBV28, the J gene TRBJ1-1, with TRBD1 identical over 8 bases. The V gene end was trimmed by 3 bases and the J gene end by 3 bases; junction bases not matched to a gene: 3. From germline, CDR1 is MDHEN and CDR2 SYDVKM. The CDR3 runs to 14 residues. The full variable domain, completed using reference TRBV28 and TRBJ1-1, is DVKVTQSSRYLVKRTGEKVFLECVQDMDHENMFWYRQDPGLGLRLIYFSYDVKMKEKGDIPEGYSVSREKKERFSLILESASTNQTSMYLCASSFPGGHTEAFFGQGTRLTVV.

The chain has TRBV11-2 and TRBJ2-5; perhaps TRBD2 as D (6 bases). Per the germline V gene, CDR1 is SGHAT and CDR2 is FQNNGV. The V end was cut by 5 bases, the J end by 4 bases, with 14 bases between. CDR3 length: 14 amino acids. The CDR3 protein is CASSQDEEGETQYF. CDR3 nucleotide sequence: TGTGCCAGCAGCCAAGATGAGGAGGGAGAGACCCAGTACTTC.

The rearrangement uses TRBV30 and TRBJ1-6, with TRBD1 identical over 7 bases. CDR1 is GTSNPN, CDR2 SVGIG, per germline (reference sequence). The CDR3 consists of 15 residues. The ends lost 2 bases at V and 7 bases at J; junction bases unmatched: 8. In DNA, the CDR3 is TGTGCCTGGAGTACCCTGGGGACAGCCAATTCACCCCTCCACTTT. It is translated as CAWSTLGTANSPLHF.

The V call is TRBV6-1, the J call TRBJ2-7; the D gene is possibly TRBD1 (6 bases). The ends were cut back, 6 bases at V and 1 base at J, with 16 bases in the middle. Germline V gene data show CDR1 as MNHNS and CDR2 as SASEGT. The CDR3 contains 15 residues. CDR3 region: CASSVTGVGSYEQYF. CDR3 nucleotides: TGTGCCAGCAGCGTGACAGGCGTGGGATCCTACGAGCAGTACTTC.

The chain combines TRBV10-2 with TRBJ1-2; TRBD1 aligns across 7 bases. Germline lookup yields CDR1 WSHSY and CDR2 SAAADI. The CDR3 has 17 residues. Trimming cost V 1 base and J 6 bases; bases outside gene matches: 14. The CDR3: CASSELLNPLTGDGYTF. CDR3 bases: TGCGCCAGCAGTGAGTTACTAAACCCGCTCACAGGGGATGGCTACACCTTC.

The chain joins TRBV6-6 to TRBJ2-7, with 7 bases identical to TRBD1. The CDR3 runs 14 residues. From germline, CDR1 is MNHNY and CDR2 SVGAGI (reference sequence). With 8 bases clipped from V and 0 bases from J, the junction kept 7 bases outside the gene matches. The CDR3 DNA reads as TGTGCCAGCGGGGACAGAGCCGGCTCCTACGAGCAGTACTTC. This translates into CASGDRAGSYEQYF.

This chain links TRBV5-8 with TRBJ2-1; tentatively, D is TRBD1 (6 bases). The ends were cut back, 0 bases at V and 8 bases at J, with 9 bases in the middle. Germline V gives CDR1 SGHTS, CDR2 YDEGEE. The CDR3 contains 13 residues. CDR3 DNA sequence: TGTGCCAGCAGCTTGGAGGGGGAAGATGAGCAGTTCTTC. Protein sequence: CASSLEGEDEQFF.

V and J are TRBV7-9 and TRBJ2-1, with 9 bases identical to TRBD2. From germline, CDR1 is SEHNR and CDR2 FQNEAQ (reference sequence). CDR3 size: 14 residues. J gave up 3 bases and V 10 bases, and 7 bases lay outside the gene matches. The CDR3 sequence is CATPRLADYNEQFF. The CDR3 bases are TGTGCCACCCCACGACTAGCGGACTACAATGAGCAGTTCTTC.

V is TRBV9 and J is TRBJ2-7; no clear D. Trimming removed 0 bases at V and 1 base at J, with 11 bases between. CDR3 length equals 15 residues. The germline CDR1 and CDR2 sequences are SGDLS and YYNGEE. Written as DNA, the CDR3 is TGTGCCAGCAGCGTAGACAGCAGTTTTTCCTACGAGCAGTACTTC. Its protein is CASSVDSSFSYEQYF. Complete variable domain (other parts from reference TRBV9 and TRBJ2-7): DSGVTQTPKHLITATGQRVTLRCSPRSGDLSVYWYQQSLDQGLQFLIQYYNGEERAKGNILERFSAQQFPDLHSELNLSSLELGDSALYFCASSVDSSFSYEQYFGPGTRLTVT.

This chain connects TRBV27 to TRBJ1-2, with 12 bases lining up with TRBD1. Per the germline V gene, CDR1 is MNHEY and CDR2 is SMNVEV (reference sequence). This CDR3 comprises 17 residues. V lost 4 bases to trimming and J lost 5 bases; unmatched junction nucleotides: 11. DNA of the CDR3: TGTGCCAGCAGTTACAGACCGGGACAGGGGGCGGTGTATGGCTACACCTTC. Translating it yields CASSYRPGQGAVYGYTF.

In the case of this clone: The sample holds other DNA sequences that translate to the same CDR3. The V gene is TRBV28, the J gene TRBJ2-1; a possible D gene is TRBD2 (5 bases). CDR1 is MDHEN, CDR2 SYDVKM, per germline. This CDR3 contains 15 residues. The V and J ends lost 6 bases and 0 bases respectively, with 12 bases between them. CDR3 sequence reads: CASRIGLNSYNEQFF. The CDR3 DNA follows: TGTGCCAGCAGGATCGGACTCAACTCCTACAATGAGCAGTTCTTC.

V gene TRBV9 combines with J gene TRBJ1-5; D may be TRBD1 (6 bases). CDR1 SGDLS and CDR2 YYNGEE come from the germline V gene. The V end lost 0 bases, the J end lost 6 bases, and 10 bases lay between the germline ends. CDR3 length: 14 residues. CDR3: CASSVEAGVQPQHF. The DNA for the CDR3 is TGTGCCAGCAGCGTAGAGGCAGGGGTTCAGCCCCAGCATTTT.

The V call is TRBV5-1, the J call TRBJ2-1, with 8 bases fitting TRBD1. This CDR3 is built from 15 residues. Trimming removed 3 bases from V and 2 bases from J; junction bases left unmatched: 4. Germline values: CDR1 SGHRS, CDR2 YFSETQ. The CDR3: CASSWDRSTYNEQFF. In nucleotides, the CDR3 is TGCGCCAGCAGCTGGGACAGGTCCACCTACAATGAGCAGTTCTTC.

This chain links TRBV5-5 with TRBJ1-1; maybe TRBD1 (5 bases). The CDR3 has 11 residues. The V end lost 4 bases, the J end lost 10 bases, and 11 bases lay between the germline ends. Germline CDR1 SGHKS, CDR2 YYEKEE (reference sequence). CDR3 in amino acids: CASSPQGVAFF. The CDR3 DNA reads as TGTGCCAGCAGCCCCCAGGGAGTAGCTTTCTTT.

V gene TRBV19 combines with J gene TRBJ2-7; unclear D gene. Looked up from germline, CDR1 is LNHDA and CDR2 is SQIVND (reference sequence). CDR3 length equals 15 residues. With 2 bases removed from V and 2 bases from J, the gap between germline ends came to 13 bases. CDR3: CASSISPGRTYEQYF. In DNA, the CDR3 is TGTGCCAGTAGTATATCCCCAGGACGGACCTACGAGCAGTACTTC.